Each of the 7 T cell receptor beta chains below was sequenced from the same sample in a study of graft-versus-host responses after intestinal transplantation. Method: immunoSEQ multiplex PCR; TCRdb's copy keeps in-frame clones and lacks some. The sample shows tens of thousands of clones, about nine tenths of them seen only once. These TCRs are of unknown antigen specificity. This specimen was unstimulated CD4+ T cells sorted from spleen or lymph node cells, taken before intestinal transplant. The receptors originated from a human donor who received an intestinal transplant.

Written as DNA, the CDR3 is TGTGCCAGCCGACCACGGGGGAACACCGGGGAGCTGTTTTTT. It specifies CASRPRGNTGELFF. The chain employs TRBV9 and TRBJ2-2, with D perhaps TRBD2 (5 bases). Trimming shortened V by 7 bases and J by 1 base, and 11 bases separated the two germline ends. The CDR3 length is 14 residues. The germline V gene encodes CDR1 SGDLS and CDR2 YYNGEE.

The chain has TRBV13 and TRBJ1-3; no firm D call. Germline V gives CDR1 PRHDT, CDR2 FYEKMQ (reference sequence). Trimming took off 8 bases at V and 5 bases at J, with 7 bases between the two ends. The CDR3 is 11 amino acids. The CDR3 spells CASSRRNTIYF. CDR3 in DNA: TGTGCCAGCTCCAGGCGAAACACCATATATTTT.

The chain carries TRBV19 and TRBJ2-7; TRBD1 agrees at 9 bases. CDR3 size: 16 residues. Germline trimming cut 3 bases from V and 4 bases from J; bases unmatched to any gene: 10. Germline CDR1 and CDR2: LNHDA and SQIVND (reference sequence). The CDR3 region has the DNA TGTGCCAGTAGTATCAAGACCGGGACAGGGCTTTACGAGCAGTACTTC. Translating it yields CASSIKTGTGLYEQYF.

This chain uses TRBV25-1 with TRBJ1-4; D gene uncertain. The length of the CDR3 is 14 residues. The germline V gene has CDR1 MGHDK and CDR2 SYGVNS. The V end lost 0 bases, the J end lost 7 bases, and 9 bases lay between the germline ends. CDR3 DNA sequence: TGTGCCAGCAGTGAATATTTAGTTACTGAAAAACTGTTTTTT. It codes for CASSEYLVTEKLFF.

In DNA form, the CDR3 reads TGTGCCAGCAGCAGCTTTAGCCACTACGAGCAGTACTTC. Translated: CASSSFSHYEQYF. The chain carries TRBV21-1 and TRBJ2-7; the D call of TRBD2 is as the table states it, not checked on the DNA. TRBV21-1 is marked as a pseudogene. The CDR3 has 13 amino acids.

The gene calls are TRBV7-9 and TRBJ1-2, with D possibly TRBD1 on 6 matching bases. The CDR3 covers 14 residues. The V gene lost 1 base and the J gene lost 5 bases, with 11 bases spanning the gap. Looked up from germline, CDR1 is SEHNR and CDR2 is FQNEAQ (reference sequence). CDR3 loop: CASSLGGRGYGYTF. The CDR3, as DNA: TGTGCCAGCAGCTTAGGTGGCAGGGGTTATGGCTACACCTTC.

This chain connects TRBV6-6 to TRBJ2-1, with TRBD2 identical over 7 bases. CDR1 and CDR2 from the germline V gene are MNHNY and SVGAGI (reference sequence). CDR3 size: 15 residues. V gave up 6 bases and J gave up 6 bases; unmatched junction bases: 11. The CDR3 here is CASSIPGASGNEQFF. The CDR3 DNA sequence: TGTGCCAGCAGCATCCCTGGGGCTAGCGGCAATGAGCAGTTCTTC.